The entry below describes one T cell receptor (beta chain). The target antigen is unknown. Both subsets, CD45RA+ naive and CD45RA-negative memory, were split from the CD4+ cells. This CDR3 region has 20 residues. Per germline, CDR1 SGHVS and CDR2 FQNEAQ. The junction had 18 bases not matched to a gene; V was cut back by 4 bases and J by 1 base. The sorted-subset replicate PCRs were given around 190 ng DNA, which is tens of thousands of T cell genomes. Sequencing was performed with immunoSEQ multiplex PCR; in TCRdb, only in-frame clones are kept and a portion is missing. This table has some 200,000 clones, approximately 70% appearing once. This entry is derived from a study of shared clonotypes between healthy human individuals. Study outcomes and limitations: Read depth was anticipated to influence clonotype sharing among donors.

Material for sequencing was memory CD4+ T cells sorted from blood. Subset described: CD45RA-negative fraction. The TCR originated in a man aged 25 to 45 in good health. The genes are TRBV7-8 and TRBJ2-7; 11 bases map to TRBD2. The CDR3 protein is CASSSPIAVAGGHRSYEQYF. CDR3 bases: TGTGCCAGCAGCTCACCCATTGCGGTAGCGGGAGGGCATAGATCCTACGAGCAGTACTTC. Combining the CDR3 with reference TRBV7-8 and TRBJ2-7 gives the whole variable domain GAGVSQSPRYKVAKRGQDVALRCDPISGHVSLFWYQQALGQGPEFLTYFQNEAQLDKSGLPSDRFFAERPEGSVSTLKIQRTQQEDSAVYLCASSSPIAVAGGHRSYEQYFGPGTRLTVT.